This is a list of T cell receptor beta chains from one sample in a study of shared clonotypes between healthy human individuals. Profiled with immunoSEQ multiplex PCR; TCRdb holds only in-frame clones, not every one. The sample contains 2 million to 2.5 million clones, roughly 90% of which appear only once. Sequencing was done on a sample of naive CD4+ T cells from PBMCs. Receptors were obtained from a man between 18 and 35 years old in good health. Some clones in this sample may be carry-over from other donors' samples. Each CDR3 is given with its conserved first and last residue. The order of the fields is CDR3 protein, CDR3 DNA, J gene, clone size, D gene, V gene. D genes are given only for firm matches. Clone size, where shown, is once, few, many, or a class for clones that have expanded.

cdr3_aa: CASSADRNQPQHF
cdr3_nt: TGTGCCAGCAGTGCCGACAGAAATCAGCCCCAGCATTTT
j_call: TRBJ1-5
clone_size: once
d_call: .
v_call: TRBV27

cdr3_aa: CASSLPNRALDLTDTQYF
cdr3_nt: TGTGCCAGCAGCTTACCGAACAGGGCCCTCGACCTTACAGATACGCAGTATTTT
j_call: TRBJ2-3
clone_size: .
d_call: .
v_call: TRBV7-8

cdr3_aa: CASSLGTIGGRSYEQYF
cdr3_nt: TGTGCCAGCAGCTTAGGGACAATCGGCGGGAGGTCCTACGAGCAGTACTTC
j_call: TRBJ2-7
clone_size: .
d_call: TRBD2
v_call: TRBV7-9

cdr3_aa: CASSPQSGYYNEQFF
cdr3_nt: TGTGCCAGCAGCCCCCAGTCGGGTTATTACAATGAGCAGTTCTTC
j_call: TRBJ2-1
clone_size: .
d_call: .
v_call: TRBV7-3

cdr3_aa: CASQGYEQYF
cdr3_nt: TGTGCCAGCCAAGGGTACGAGCAGTACTTC
j_call: TRBJ2-7
clone_size: once
d_call: .
v_call: TRBV28

cdr3_aa: CASSLGTFGNTIYF
cdr3_nt: TGTGCCAGCAGCTTAGGAACGTTTGGAAACACCATATATTTT
j_call: TRBJ1-3
clone_size: .
d_call: .
v_call: TRBV7-8

cdr3_aa: CASSPGTSGTGELFF
cdr3_nt: TGTGCCAGCTCACCGGGCACTTCGGGGACCGGGGAGCTGTTTTTT
j_call: TRBJ2-2
clone_size: once
d_call: .
v_call: TRBV18

cdr3_aa: CASSPGTSGRLQYF
cdr3_nt: TGTGCCAGCAGCCCCGGGACTAGCGGGAGGTTGCAGTATTTT
j_call: TRBJ2-3
clone_size: .
d_call: TRBD2
v_call: TRBV2

cdr3_aa: CASSLAPNGNEQFF
cdr3_nt: TGTGCCAGCAGCCTCGCTCCGAATGGGAATGAGCAGTTCTTC
j_call: TRBJ2-1
clone_size: .
d_call: .
v_call: TRBV5-4

cdr3_aa: CASSTGTESYNEQFF
cdr3_nt: TGTGCCAGCAGCACCGGGACAGAGTCCTACAATGAGCAGTTCTTC
j_call: TRBJ2-1
clone_size: .
d_call: TRBD1
v_call: TRBV28

cdr3_aa: CASSGPGGDQYF
cdr3_nt: TGTGCCAGCAGTGGGCCAGGCGGTGACCAGTACTTC
j_call: TRBJ2-5
clone_size: .
d_call: .
v_call: TRBV2

cdr3_aa: CASSLFAGGQTQYF
cdr3_nt: TGTGCCAGCAGTTTATTCGCGGGAGGCCAGACCCAGTACTTC
j_call: TRBJ2-5
clone_size: .
d_call: TRBD2
v_call: TRBV27

cdr3_aa: CASSNTGSGETQYF
cdr3_nt: TGTGCCAGCAGCAATACAGGGTCGGGAGAGACCCAGTACTTC
j_call: TRBJ2-5
clone_size: .
d_call: .
v_call: TRBV5-6

cdr3_aa: CASSIPVNQPQHF
cdr3_nt: TGTGCCAGCAGTATCCCGGTCAATCAGCCCCAGCATTTT
j_call: TRBJ1-5
clone_size: .
d_call: .
v_call: TRBV28

cdr3_aa: CASRVAGANVLTF
cdr3_nt: TGTGCCAGCAGGGTCGCTGGGGCCAACGTCCTGACTTTC
j_call: TRBJ2-6
clone_size: once
d_call: .
v_call: TRBV6-5

cdr3_aa: CASGLARGPGELFF
cdr3_nt: TGTGCCAGCGGTCTAGCACGAGGGCCCGGGGAGCTGTTTTTT
j_call: TRBJ2-2
clone_size: .
d_call: .
v_call: TRBV2

cdr3_aa: CASTGTANTGELFF
cdr3_nt: TGTGCCAGCACCGGGACAGCGAACACCGGGGAGCTGTTTTTT
j_call: TRBJ2-2
clone_size: few
d_call: TRBD1
v_call: TRBV28

cdr3_aa: CASSIVGGRVSEQFF
cdr3_nt: TGTGCCAGTAGTATAGTGGGAGGGAGGGTCAGTGAGCAGTTCTTC
j_call: TRBJ2-1
clone_size: once
d_call: TRBD2
v_call: TRBV19

cdr3_aa: CASSLAGSGGLNQPQHF
cdr3_nt: TGTGCCAGCAGCTTGGCCGGTTCGGGGGGACTAAATCAGCCCCAGCATTTT
j_call: TRBJ1-5
clone_size: .
d_call: .
v_call: TRBV5-6

cdr3_aa: CASSLLPQGGQETQYF
cdr3_nt: TGCGCCAGCAGCTTGCTGCCACAGGGGGGTCAAGAGACCCAGTACTTC
j_call: TRBJ2-5
clone_size: .
d_call: TRBD1
v_call: TRBV5-1

cdr3_aa: CASSEVGGRAYSPLHF
cdr3_nt: TGTGCCAGCAGTGAAGTGGGTGGTAGGGCATATTCACCCCTCCACTTT
j_call: TRBJ1-6
clone_size: .
d_call: .
v_call: TRBV6-1

cdr3_aa: CASSYGTGTTDTQYF
cdr3_nt: TGCGCCAGCAGCTACGGGACAGGGACCACAGATACGCAGTATTTT
j_call: TRBJ2-3
clone_size: .
d_call: TRBD1
v_call: TRBV5-1

cdr3_aa: CASIQGGIRGDTQYF
cdr3_nt: TGTGCCAGCATTCAAGGCGGGATCCGGGGCGATACGCAGTATTTT
j_call: TRBJ2-3
clone_size: .
d_call: .
v_call: TRBV5-4

cdr3_aa: CASSPPGLSYEQYF
cdr3_nt: TGTGCCAGCTCACCTCCGGGGCTTTCCTACGAGCAGTACTTC
j_call: TRBJ2-7
clone_size: .
d_call: .
v_call: TRBV18

cdr3_aa: CASAPWGQGTSGANVLTF
cdr3_nt: TGTGCCAGCGCCCCCTGGGGACAGGGGACTTCTGGGGCCAACGTCCTGACTTTC
j_call: TRBJ2-6
clone_size: .
d_call: TRBD1
v_call: TRBV6-4

cdr3_aa: CASSGQGSSYNEQFF
cdr3_nt: TGTGCCAGCAGTGGTCAGGGGAGCTCCTACAATGAGCAGTTCTTC
j_call: TRBJ2-1
clone_size: .
d_call: .
v_call: TRBV2

cdr3_aa: CSSMVSETQYF
cdr3_nt: TGCAGCTCCATGGTATCGGAGACCCAGTACTTC
j_call: TRBJ2-5
clone_size: .
d_call: .
v_call: TRBV29-1

cdr3_aa: CTSSADREVLPQHF
cdr3_nt: TGTACCAGCAGCGCCGACAGGGAGGTATTGCCCCAGCATTTT
j_call: TRBJ1-5
clone_size: .
d_call: TRBD1
v_call: TRBV9

cdr3_aa: CASSPGLAGVRGGGTGELFF
cdr3_nt: TGTGCCAGCAGCCCTGGACTAGCGGGAGTCAGAGGAGGAGGAACCGGGGAGCTGTTTTTT
j_call: TRBJ2-2
clone_size: .
d_call: TRBD2
v_call: TRBV4-2

cdr3_aa: CASSYWVGDTEAFF
cdr3_nt: TGTGCCAGCAGTTACTGGGTGGGGGACACTGAAGCTTTCTTT
j_call: TRBJ1-1
clone_size: .
d_call: .
v_call: TRBV6-5

cdr3_aa: CAWRGSGYEQYF
cdr3_nt: TGTGCCTGGAGAGGAAGTGGGTACGAGCAGTACTTC
j_call: TRBJ2-7
clone_size: .
d_call: .
v_call: TRBV30

cdr3_aa: CASSLVTSEQETQYF
cdr3_nt: TGTGCCAGCAGCTTGGTGACTAGCGAGCAAGAGACCCAGTACTTC
j_call: TRBJ2-5
clone_size: .
d_call: TRBD2
v_call: TRBV5-4

cdr3_aa: CASSSGRSGGLSYEQYF
cdr3_nt: TGTGCCAGCAGTTCGGGTCGAAGTGGGGGGCTCTCCTACGAGCAGTACTTC
j_call: TRBJ2-7
clone_size: .
d_call: .
v_call: TRBV28

cdr3_aa: CASGGSSGNTIYF
cdr3_nt: TGTGCCAGCGGAGGGAGTTCTGGAAACACCATATATTTT
j_call: TRBJ1-3
clone_size: .
d_call: .
v_call: TRBV27

cdr3_aa: CASGLAAYNEQFF
cdr3_nt: TGTGCTAGTGGTCTAGCGGCTTACAATGAGCAGTTCTTC
j_call: TRBJ2-1
clone_size: .
d_call: TRBD2
v_call: TRBV12-5

cdr3_aa: CAITDTINYNEQFF
cdr3_nt: TGTGCCATCACCGATACAATAAACTACAATGAGCAGTTCTTC
j_call: TRBJ2-1
clone_size: .
d_call: .
v_call: TRBV10-3